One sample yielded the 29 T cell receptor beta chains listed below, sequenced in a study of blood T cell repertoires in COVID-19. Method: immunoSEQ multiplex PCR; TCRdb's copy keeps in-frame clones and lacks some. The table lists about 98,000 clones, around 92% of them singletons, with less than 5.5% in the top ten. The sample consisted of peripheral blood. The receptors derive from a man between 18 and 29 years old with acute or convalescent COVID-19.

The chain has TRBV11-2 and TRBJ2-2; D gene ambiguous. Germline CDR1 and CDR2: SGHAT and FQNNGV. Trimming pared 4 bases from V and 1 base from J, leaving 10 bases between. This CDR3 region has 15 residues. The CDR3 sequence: CASSSNSRNTGELFF. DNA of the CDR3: TGTGCCAGCAGCTCCAACAGCAGGAACACCGGGGAGCTGTTTTTT. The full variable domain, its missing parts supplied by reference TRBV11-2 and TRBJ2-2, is EAGVAQSPRYKIIEKRQSVAFWCNPISGHATLYWYQQILGQGPKLLIQFQNNGVVDDSQLPKDRFSAERLKGVDSTLKIQPAKLEDSAVYLCASSSNSRNTGELFFGEGSRLTVL.

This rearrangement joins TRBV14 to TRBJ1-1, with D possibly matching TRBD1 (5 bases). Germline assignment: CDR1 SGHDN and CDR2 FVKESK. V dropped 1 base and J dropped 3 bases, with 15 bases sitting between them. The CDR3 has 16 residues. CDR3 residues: CASSQGGSSIDTEAFF. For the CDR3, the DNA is TGTGCCAGCAGCCAAGGGGGCAGCTCGATTGACACTGAAGCTTTCTTT.

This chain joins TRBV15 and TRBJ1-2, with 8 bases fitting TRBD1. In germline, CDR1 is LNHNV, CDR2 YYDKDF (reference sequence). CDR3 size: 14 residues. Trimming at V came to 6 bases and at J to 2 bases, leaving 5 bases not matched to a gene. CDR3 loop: CATRTGVDNYGYTF. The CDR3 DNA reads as TGTGCCACCAGGACAGGGGTGGACAACTATGGCTACACCTTC.

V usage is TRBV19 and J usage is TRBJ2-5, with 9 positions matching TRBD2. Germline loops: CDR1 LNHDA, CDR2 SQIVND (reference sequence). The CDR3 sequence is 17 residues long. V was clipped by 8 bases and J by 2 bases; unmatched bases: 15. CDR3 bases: TGTGCCAGTCGACCGAGGGCGGGAGGGTCCCTACAAGAGACCCAGTACTTC. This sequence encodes CASRPRAGGSLQETQYF.

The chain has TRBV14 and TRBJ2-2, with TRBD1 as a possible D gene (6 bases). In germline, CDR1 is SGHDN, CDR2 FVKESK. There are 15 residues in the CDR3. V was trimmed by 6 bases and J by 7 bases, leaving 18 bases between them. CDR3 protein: CASRSTGQDIGELFF. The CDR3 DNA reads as TGTGCCAGCAGGAGCACGGGACAAGATATCGGGGAGCTGTTTTTT.

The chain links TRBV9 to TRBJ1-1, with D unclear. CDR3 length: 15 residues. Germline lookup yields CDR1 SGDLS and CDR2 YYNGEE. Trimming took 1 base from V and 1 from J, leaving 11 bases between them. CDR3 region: CASSVTAFRNTEAFF. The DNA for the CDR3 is TGTGCCAGCAGCGTAACAGCTTTCCGGAACACTGAAGCTTTCTTT.

The chain's CDR3 is CASSASQGVHRPQPQHF. The CDR3 DNA reads TGTGCCAGCAGTGCGTCACAGGGGGTCCATAGACCTCAGCCCCAGCATTTT. The V gene is TRBV2, the J gene TRBJ1-5; 8 bases match TRBD1. The CDR3 contains 17 residues. Germline values: CDR1 SNHLY, CDR2 FYNNEI. V lost 4 bases and J lost 6; bases outside the gene matches: 14.

CDR3 loop: CASSMGQSSYNEQFF. In DNA form, the CDR3 reads TGTGCCAGCAGCATGGGACAGAGCTCCTACAATGAGCAGTTCTTC. The V call is TRBV5-8, the J call TRBJ2-1, with 7 bases that match TRBD1. Trimming at V came to 4 bases and at J to 0 bases, leaving 4 bases not matched to a gene. The CDR3 has 15 amino acids. In germline, CDR1 is SGHTS, CDR2 YDEGEE.

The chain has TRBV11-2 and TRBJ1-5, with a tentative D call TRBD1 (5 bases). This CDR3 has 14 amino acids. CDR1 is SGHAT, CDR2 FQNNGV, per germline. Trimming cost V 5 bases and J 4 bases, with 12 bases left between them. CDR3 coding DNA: TGTGCCAGCAGCCCCGGGACTGTAAATCAGCCCCAGCATTTT. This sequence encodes CASSPGTVNQPQHF.

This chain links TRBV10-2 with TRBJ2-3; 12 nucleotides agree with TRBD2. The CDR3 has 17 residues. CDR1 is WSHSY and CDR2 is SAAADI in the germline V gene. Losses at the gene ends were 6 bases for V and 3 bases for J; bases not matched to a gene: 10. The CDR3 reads CASRTGLAGGPTDTQYF. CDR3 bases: TGCGCCAGCAGGACCGGCCTAGCGGGAGGGCCAACAGATACGCAGTATTTT.

CDR3 DNA sequence: TGTGCCACCAGTGGGACAGGGGTTGGGATCTACAATCAGCCCCAGCATTTT. Amino acid sequence: CATSGTGVGIYNQPQHF. This rearrangement joins TRBV24-1 to TRBJ1-5; 9 bases align to TRBD1. This CDR3 spans 17 amino acids. Germline V gene data show CDR1 as KGHDR and CDR2 as SFDVKD. Germline trimming cut 5 bases from V and 3 bases from J; bases unmatched to any gene: 10.

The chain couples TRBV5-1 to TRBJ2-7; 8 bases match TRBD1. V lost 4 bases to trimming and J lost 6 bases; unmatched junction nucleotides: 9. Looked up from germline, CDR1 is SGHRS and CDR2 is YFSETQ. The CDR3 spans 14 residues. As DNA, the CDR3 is TGCGCCAGCAGCCAGCAGGGGGCGAACGGCGAGCAGTACTTC. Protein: CASSQQGANGEQYF.

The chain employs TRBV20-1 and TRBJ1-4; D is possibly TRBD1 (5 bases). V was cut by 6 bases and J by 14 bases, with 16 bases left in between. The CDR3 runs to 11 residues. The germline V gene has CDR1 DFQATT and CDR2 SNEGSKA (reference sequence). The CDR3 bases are TGCAGTGCCCCGGGAGGGGAGGGGCTGTTTTTT. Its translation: CSAPGGEGLFF.

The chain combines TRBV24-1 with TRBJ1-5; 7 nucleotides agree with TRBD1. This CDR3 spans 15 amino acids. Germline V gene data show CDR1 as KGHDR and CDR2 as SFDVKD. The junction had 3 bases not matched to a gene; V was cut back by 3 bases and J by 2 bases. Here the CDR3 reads CATSDPGTGNQPQHF. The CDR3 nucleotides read TGTGCCACCAGTGATCCCGGGACAGGCAATCAGCCCCAGCATTTT.

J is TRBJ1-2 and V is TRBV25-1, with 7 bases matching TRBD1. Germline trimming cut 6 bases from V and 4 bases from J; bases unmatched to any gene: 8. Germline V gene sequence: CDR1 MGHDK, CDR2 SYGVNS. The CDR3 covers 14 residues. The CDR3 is CASSRQGQFYGYTF. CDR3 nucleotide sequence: TGTGCCAGCAGCAGACAGGGCCAGTTCTATGGCTACACCTTC.

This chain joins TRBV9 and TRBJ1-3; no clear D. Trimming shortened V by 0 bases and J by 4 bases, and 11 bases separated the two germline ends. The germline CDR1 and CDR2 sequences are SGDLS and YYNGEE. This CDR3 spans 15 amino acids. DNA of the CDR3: TGTGCCAGCAGCGTAGGAGGGCCCGGGGGAAACACCATATATTTT. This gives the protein CASSVGGPGGNTIYF.

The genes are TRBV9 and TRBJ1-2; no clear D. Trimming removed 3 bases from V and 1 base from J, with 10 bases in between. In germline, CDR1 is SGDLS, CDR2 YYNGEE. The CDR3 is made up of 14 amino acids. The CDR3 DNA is TGTGCCAGCAGCGCCTCACTATTTAACTATGGCTACACCTTC. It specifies CASSASLFNYGYTF.

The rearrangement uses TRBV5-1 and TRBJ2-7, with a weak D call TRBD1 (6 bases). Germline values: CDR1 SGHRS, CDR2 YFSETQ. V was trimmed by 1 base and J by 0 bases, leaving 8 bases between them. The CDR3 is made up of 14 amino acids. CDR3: CASSLKQGSYEQYF. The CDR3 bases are TGCGCCAGCAGCTTGAAACAGGGCTCCTACGAGCAGTACTTC.

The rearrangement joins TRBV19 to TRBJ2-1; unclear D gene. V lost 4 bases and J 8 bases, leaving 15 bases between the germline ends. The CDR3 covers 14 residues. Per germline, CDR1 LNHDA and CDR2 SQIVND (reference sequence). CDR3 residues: CASSNLVAIHEQFF. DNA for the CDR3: TGTGCCAGTAGTAACCTAGTCGCGATCCATGAGCAGTTCTTC.

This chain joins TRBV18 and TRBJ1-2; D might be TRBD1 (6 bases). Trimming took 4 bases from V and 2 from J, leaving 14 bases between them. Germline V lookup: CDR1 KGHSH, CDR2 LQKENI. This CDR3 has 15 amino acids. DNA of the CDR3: TGTGCCAGCTCACTGACAGGAGATTTAAACTATGGCTACACCTTC. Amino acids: CASSLTGDLNYGYTF.

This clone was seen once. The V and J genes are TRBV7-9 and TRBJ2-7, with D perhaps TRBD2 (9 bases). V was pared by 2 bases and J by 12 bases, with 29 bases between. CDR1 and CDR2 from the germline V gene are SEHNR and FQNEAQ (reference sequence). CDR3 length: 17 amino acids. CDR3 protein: CASSLSGGKREEIKRYF. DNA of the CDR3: TGTGCCAGCAGCTTATCAGGGGGCAAGCGGGAGGAAATCAAGAGGTACTTC.

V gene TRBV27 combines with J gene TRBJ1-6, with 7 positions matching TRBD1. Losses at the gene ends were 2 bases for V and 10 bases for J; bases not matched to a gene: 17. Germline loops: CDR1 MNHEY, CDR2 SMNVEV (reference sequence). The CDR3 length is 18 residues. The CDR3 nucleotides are TGTGCCAGCAGTTTAATCCAGCAGGGGGTACTTTTCGGGTCACCCCTCCACTTT. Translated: CASSLIQQGVLFGSPLHF.

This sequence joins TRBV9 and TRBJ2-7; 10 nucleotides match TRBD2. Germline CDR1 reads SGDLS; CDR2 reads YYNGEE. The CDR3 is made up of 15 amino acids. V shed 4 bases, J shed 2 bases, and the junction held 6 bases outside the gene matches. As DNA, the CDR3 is TGTGCCAGCAGCTCGACCGGGACTAGCGCCTACGAGCAGTACTTC. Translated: CASSSTGTSAYEQYF. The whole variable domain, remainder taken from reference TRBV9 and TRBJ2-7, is DSGVTQTPKHLITATGQRVTLRCSPRSGDLSVYWYQQSLDQGLQFLIQYYNGEERAKGNILERFSAQQFPDLHSELNLSSLELGDSALYFCASSSTGTSAYEQYFGPGTRLTVT.

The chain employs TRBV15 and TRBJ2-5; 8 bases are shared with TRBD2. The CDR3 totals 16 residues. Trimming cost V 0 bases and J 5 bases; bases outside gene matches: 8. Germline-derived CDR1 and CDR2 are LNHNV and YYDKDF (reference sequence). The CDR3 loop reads CATSRDWTGGQETQYF. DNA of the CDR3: TGTGCCACCAGCAGAGATTGGACGGGGGGGCAGGAGACCCAGTACTTC. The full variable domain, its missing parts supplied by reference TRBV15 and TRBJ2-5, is DAMVIQNPRYQVTQFGKPVTLSCSQTLNHNVMYWYQQKSSQAPKLLFHYYDKDFNNEADTPDNFQSRRPNTSFCFLDIRSPGLGDTAMYLCATSRDWTGGQETQYFGPGTRLLVL.

CDR3 nucleotides: TGTGCCAGCCCGATTGCTCTAACAGGGGCGAAGAACACTGAAGCTTTCTTT. It is translated as CASPIALTGAKNTEAFF. The V gene is TRBV25-1, the J gene TRBJ1-1; the match to TRBD1 covers 7 bases. From germline, CDR1 is MGHDK and CDR2 SYGVNS. This CDR3 has 17 residues. The ends lost 8 bases at V and 1 base at J; junction bases unmatched: 16.

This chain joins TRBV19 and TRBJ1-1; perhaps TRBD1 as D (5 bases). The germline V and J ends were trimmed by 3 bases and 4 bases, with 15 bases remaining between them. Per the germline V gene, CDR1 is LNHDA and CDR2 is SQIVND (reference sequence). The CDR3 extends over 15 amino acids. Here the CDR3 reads CASSIGGMGGTEAFF. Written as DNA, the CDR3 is TGTGCCAGTAGTATTGGGGGGATGGGGGGCACTGAAGCTTTCTTT.

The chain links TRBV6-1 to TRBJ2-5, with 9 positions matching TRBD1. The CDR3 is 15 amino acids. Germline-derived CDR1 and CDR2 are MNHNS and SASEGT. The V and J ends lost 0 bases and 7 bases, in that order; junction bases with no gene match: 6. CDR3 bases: TGTGCCAGCAGTGAAGCGCGGGACAGGGCAGGGACCCAGTACTTC. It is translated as CASSEARDRAGTQYF.

CDR3 in amino acids: CASSPYTDYEQYF. The CDR3 nucleotides are TGCGCCAGCAGCCCTTACACCGACTACGAGCAGTACTTC. This chain uses TRBV4-1 with TRBJ2-7; D remains ambiguous. With 4 bases removed from V and 3 bases from J, the gap between germline ends came to 10 bases. The germline V gene has CDR1 MGHRA and CDR2 YSYEKL. This CDR3 is 13 amino acids long.

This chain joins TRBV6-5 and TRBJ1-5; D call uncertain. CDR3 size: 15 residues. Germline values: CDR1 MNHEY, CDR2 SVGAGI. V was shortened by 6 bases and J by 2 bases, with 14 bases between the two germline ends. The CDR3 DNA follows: TGTGCCAGCAGGCGGGAAATATATGGCAATCAGCCCCAGCATTTT. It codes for CASRREIYGNQPQHF.